A single sample is the source of the 5 T cell receptor beta chains below, sequenced in a study of CD4 T cells in relation to SARS-CoV-2 and coronaviruses. Their specific antigens are unknown. The data were produced by immunoSEQ multiplex PCR, yet TCRdb's version contains in-frame clones alone and is incomplete. The sample shows around 45,000 clones, around 79% of them seen only once. What was sequenced was naive CD4+ T cells from PBMCs, cultured in vitro. As to subset: naive CD4+ T cells isolated by negative enrichment. Source of these receptors: an adult with COVID-19.

V gene TRBV7-9 combines with J gene TRBJ2-3, with D possibly called TRBD1 or TRBD2 (7 bases each). The V end was cut by 3 bases, the J end by 4 bases, with 17 bases between. CDR1 is SEHNR and CDR2 is FQNEAQ in the germline V gene (reference sequence). There are 16 residues in the CDR3. The CDR3 loop reads CASSLGPGGRADTQYF. CDR3 nucleotides: TGTGCCAGCAGCTTGGGCCCAGGGGGGAGGGCAGATACGCAGTATTTT.

This sequence joins TRBV19 and TRBJ2-7, with a possible D match to TRBD1 (5 bases). CDR3 length equals 14 residues. Between the trimmed V and J ends, which lost 5 bases and 2 bases, there was a span of 13 bases. The germline gives CDR1 LNHDA, CDR2 SQIVND (reference sequence). The CDR3 sequence is CASSPHRNPYEQYF. For the CDR3, the DNA is TGTGCCAGTAGTCCGCACAGGAATCCCTACGAGCAGTACTTC.

This chain connects TRBV11-2 to TRBJ1-3; D unclear. This CDR3 region has 16 residues. V lost 1 base to trimming and J lost 4 bases, with 14 bases between them. Germline V lookup: CDR1 SGHAT, CDR2 FQNNGV. The CDR3 nucleotides are TGTGCCAGCAGCTTAGGGGAGATAACCCTCGGAAACACCATATATTTT. Translation: CASSLGEITLGNTIYF.

The rearrangement uses TRBV5-4 and TRBJ2-7, with 7 bases lining up with TRBD1. The V segment lost 4 bases and the J segment 3 bases; nucleotides outside the gene matches: 10. The CDR3 is 15 amino acids. Germline-derived CDR1 and CDR2 are SGHNT and YYREEE (reference sequence). The CDR3 here is CASSPATGEIYEQYF. The CDR3 bases are TGTGCCAGCAGCCCAGCCACAGGGGAGATCTACGAGCAGTACTTC.

The chain couples TRBV7-3 to TRBJ2-1; perhaps TRBD1 as D (6 bases). Per germline, CDR1 SGHTA and CDR2 FQGTGA. V lost 5 bases to trimming and J lost 8 bases, with 16 bases between them. The CDR3 extends over 14 amino acids. The CDR3 spells CASSLQGGYDEQFF. The CDR3 DNA is TGTGCCAGCAGCCTACAGGGCGGTTACGATGAGCAGTTCTTC.